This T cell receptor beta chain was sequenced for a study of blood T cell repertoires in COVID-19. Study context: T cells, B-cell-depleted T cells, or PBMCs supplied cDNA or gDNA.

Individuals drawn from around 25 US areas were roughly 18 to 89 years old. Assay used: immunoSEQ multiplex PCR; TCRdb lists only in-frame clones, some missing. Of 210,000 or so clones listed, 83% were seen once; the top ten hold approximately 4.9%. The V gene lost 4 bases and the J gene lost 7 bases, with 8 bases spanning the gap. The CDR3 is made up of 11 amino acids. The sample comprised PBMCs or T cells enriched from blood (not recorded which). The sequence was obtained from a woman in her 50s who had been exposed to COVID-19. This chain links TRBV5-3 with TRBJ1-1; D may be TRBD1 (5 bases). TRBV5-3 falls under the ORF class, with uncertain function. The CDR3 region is CARSKGNEAFF. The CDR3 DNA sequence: TGTGCCAGAAGCAAGGGGAATGAAGCTTTCTTT.